These 16 T cell receptor beta chains were all obtained from the same sample, sequenced in a study of T cell responses to AZD1222 COVID-19 vaccine. Sequenced by immunoSEQ multiplex PCR; TCRdb stores in-frame clones only, minus some. The sample yields about 180,000 clones, more than 75% seen once. The specimen was peripheral blood, collected 28 days after the second AZD1222 dose. Receptors were obtained from an adult who received the AZD1222 COVID-19 vaccine.

This clone has only a few counts. The rearrangement joins TRBV7-3 to TRBJ2-1, with D perhaps assigned TRBD1 or TRBD2 (5 bases each). Trimming removed 0 bases from V and 9 bases from J, with 12 bases in between. This CDR3 contains 14 residues. Germline assignment: CDR1 SGHTA and CDR2 FQGTGA. The CDR3 reads CASSLTIEGTEQFF. The DNA of the CDR3 is TGTGCCAGCAGCTTAACGATCGAGGGGACTGAGCAGTTCTTC.

The chain recombines TRBV28 with TRBJ2-6, with TRBD2 matching 7 bases. J lost 2 bases, V lost 3 bases, and 1 base had no gene match. The CDR3 runs to 15 residues. Germline values: CDR1 MDHEN, CDR2 SYDVKM. The CDR3 coding sequence is TGTGCCAGCAGTTTTGGGGGGGCTGGGGCCAACGTCCTGACTTTC. Its protein is CASSFGGAGANVLTF.

This rearrangement joins TRBV28 to TRBJ1-2; 8 bases are a match to TRBD1. In germline, CDR1 is MDHEN, CDR2 SYDVKM. The V gene end was trimmed by 2 bases and the J gene end by 4 bases; junction bases not matched to a gene: 3. CDR3 size: 14 residues. The CDR3 region has the DNA TGTGCCAGCAGTTTACTCGACAGGGGCTATGGCTACACCTTC. It is translated as CASSLLDRGYGYTF.

J is TRBJ2-2 and V is TRBV4-3; D ambiguous. Trimming stripped 2 bases from V and 6 bases from J, with 10 bases between. The CDR3 totals 14 residues. Germline CDR1 and CDR2: LGHNA and YSLEER. This CDR3 is CASSQLGMAGELFF. The CDR3 region has the DNA TGCGCCAGCAGCCAATTAGGGATGGCCGGGGAGCTGTTTTTT.

The rearrangement links TRBV9 to TRBJ2-4; no firm D call. Trimming removed 6 bases from V and 0 bases from J, with 13 bases in between. Germline CDR1 and CDR2: SGDLS and YYNGEE. This CDR3 has 15 residues. CDR3 nucleotides: TGTGCCAGCAACTCTGGATCCCTAGCCAAAAACATTCAGTACTTC. Translating gives CASNSGSLAKNIQYF. Full variable domain (missing parts from reference TRBV9 and TRBJ2-4): DSGVTQTPKHLITATGQRVTLRCSPRSGDLSVYWYQQSLDQGLQFLIQYYNGEERAKGNILERFSAQQFPDLHSELNLSSLELGDSALYFCASNSGSLAKNIQYFGAGTRLSVL.

The chain carries TRBV7-9 and TRBJ1-6, with D unclear. Looked up from germline, CDR1 is SEHNR and CDR2 is FQNEAQ (reference sequence). The CDR3 contains 16 residues. Trimming took 1 base from V and 7 from J, leaving 14 bases between them. This CDR3 is CASSLGRLTNNSPLHF. CDR3 bases: TGTGCCAGCAGCTTAGGACGCCTGACCAACAATTCACCCCTCCACTTT.

The table lists this clone with a few counts. V and J are TRBV4-3 and TRBJ2-1; D remains ambiguous. The germline V and J ends were trimmed by 0 bases and 10 bases, with 10 bases remaining between them. Germline values: CDR1 LGHNA, CDR2 YSLEER. The CDR3 is 13 amino acids. Written as DNA, the CDR3 is TGCGCCAGCAGCCAAGATCCGAGGTTGGAGCAGTTCTTC. Its translation: CASSQDPRLEQFF.

This chain connects TRBV28 to TRBJ2-5; 7 bases are shared with TRBD1. The V gene end was trimmed by 6 bases and the J gene end by 0 bases; junction bases not matched to a gene: 1. Germline assignment: CDR1 MDHEN and CDR2 SYDVKM. The length of the CDR3 is 13 residues. The CDR3 region has the DNA TGTGCCAGCAGGGACAGGAACCAAGAGACCCAGTACTTC. It codes for CASRDRNQETQYF.

This chain uses TRBV12-3 or TRBV12-4 with TRBJ1-2; D ambiguous. Trimming left V 6 bases short and J 8 bases short, with 13 bases between. This CDR3 region has 12 residues. The CDR3 DNA sequence: TGTGCCAGCAGCACCTTTCGAGGAGGCTACACCTTC. Its protein product is CASSTFRGGYTF.

This chain uses TRBV21-1 with TRBJ2-2; no DNA check was done on the table's D call, TRBD1. TRBV21-1 is reported as a pseudogene. The CDR3 totals 13 residues. CDR3 bases: TGTGCCAGCAGCACTCAGGGGCCCGGGGAGCTGTTTTTT. Residues: CASSTQGPGELFF.

This clone was detected only once. The CDR3, as DNA: TGTGCCAGCAGAGTAGGACAGGGCACTGAAGCTTTCTTT. This encodes CASRVGQGTEAFF. This chain connects TRBV7-9 to TRBJ1-1; 8 nucleotides align to TRBD1. CDR1 and CDR2 from the germline V gene are SEHNR and FQNEAQ (reference sequence). The V segment lost 6 bases and the J segment 4 bases; nucleotides outside the gene matches: 4. This CDR3 region has 13 residues.

The V and J genes are TRBV7-3 and TRBJ2-3; no firm D call. Germline V CDR1 and CDR2: SGHTA, FQGTGA. Trimming cost V 1 base and J 0 bases, with 2 bases left between them. The CDR3 covers 13 residues. The CDR3 region has the DNA TGTGCCAGCAGCTTAATCAGCACAGATACGCAGTATTTT. It specifies CASSLISTDTQYF.

The rearrangement joins TRBV7-3 to TRBJ2-7; either TRBD1 or TRBD2 may supply D (5 bases each). The CDR3 extends over 15 amino acids. V lost 5 bases and J lost 3, with 17 bases in between. Germline CDR1 and CDR2: SGHTA and FQGTGA. Here the CDR3 DNA reads TGTGCCAGCAGCCTAGCATCCGGGGCGGGCTACGAGCAGTACTTC. This gives the protein CASSLASGAGYEQYF.

This clone was seen only once. This sample also contains other DNA sequences that code for the same CDR3. This chain links TRBV28 with TRBJ2-6; D remains ambiguous. The CDR3 sequence is 15 residues long. Per the germline V gene, CDR1 is MDHEN and CDR2 is SYDVKM. V lost 4 bases and J lost 0, with 7 bases in between. CDR3 region: CASSSGSSGANVLTF. As DNA, the CDR3 is TGTGCCAGCAGTTCTGGCTCCTCTGGGGCCAACGTCCTGACTTTC.

The chain joins TRBV28 to TRBJ2-1, with D possibly TRBD2 on 6 matching bases. This CDR3 comprises 15 residues. Per the germline V gene, CDR1 is MDHEN and CDR2 is SYDVKM. The CDR3 is CAMGRSGQSYNEQFF. The DNA of the CDR3 is TGTGCTATGGGGCGGAGCGGGCAGTCCTACAATGAGCAGTTCTTC.

J is TRBJ2-7 and V is TRBV6-2 or TRBV6-3; 8 bases map to TRBD2. The CDR3 is 15 residues long. From germline, CDR1 is MNHEY and CDR2 SVGEGT. V shed 2 bases, J shed 5 bases, and the junction held 8 bases outside the gene matches. The CDR3 region has the DNA TGTGCCAGCAGTTACCCCCGGAGCGGGAGCCACGAGCAGTACTTC. Its translation is CASSYPRSGSHEQYF.